This record covers a single TCR beta chain. Use of 60 Vbeta and 13 Jbeta primers characterized the PCR. Generated by immunoSEQ multiplex PCR, the TCRdb table keeps only in-frame clones and is missing some. The table has 150,000 to 200,000 clones, 76% seen once; the top ten hold 1.2% to 1.5%. The germline V gene has CDR1 MDHEN and CDR2 SYDVKM. Deletions cut 7 bases from V and 8 bases from J, with 14 bases between. The CDR3 covers 13 residues. The sample belongs to a study of cytomegalovirus exposure and HLA in healthy donors. Sequences were obtained from PBMCs. The receptor comes from a man between 60 and 70 years old in good health and CMV-seronegative. The genes are TRBV28 and TRBJ1-4; D perhaps matches TRBD1 (5 bases). In DNA form, the CDR3 reads TGTGCCAGCACCGACAATGGGGGGGAAAAACTGTTTTTT. This codes for CASTDNGGEKLFF.